This T cell receptor beta chain stems from a study of PD-1 blockade in classical Hodgkin lymphoma. Regarding this clone: Its target is unknown.

Measured with immunoSEQ multiplex PCR; TCRdb has only the in-frame clones, and not every one. The profile shows 80,000 to 100,000 clones, just under 95% of them singletons. In every patient, relapse followed autologous stem cell transplantation, while exposure to brentuximab vedotin differed. This CDR3 region has 13 residues. The V gene's germline CDR1 is SGHRS and CDR2 YFSETQ. The ends were cut back, 1 base at V and 3 bases at J, with 7 bases in the middle. Overall study findings and caveats: Complete responders' diversity at baseline resembled that of newly diagnosed patients. At baseline, newly diagnosed patients reportedly showed less TCR diversity than healthy donors.

Sequences were derived from peripheral blood mononuclear cells (PBMCs), sampled at baseline. The chain employs TRBV5-1 and TRBJ1-2; D ambiguous. This clonotype originated in a human donor with classical Hodgkin lymphoma. The CDR3, as DNA: TGCGCCAGCAGCTTGCAGGCAGACTATGGCTACACCTTC. It encodes CASSLQADYGYTF.